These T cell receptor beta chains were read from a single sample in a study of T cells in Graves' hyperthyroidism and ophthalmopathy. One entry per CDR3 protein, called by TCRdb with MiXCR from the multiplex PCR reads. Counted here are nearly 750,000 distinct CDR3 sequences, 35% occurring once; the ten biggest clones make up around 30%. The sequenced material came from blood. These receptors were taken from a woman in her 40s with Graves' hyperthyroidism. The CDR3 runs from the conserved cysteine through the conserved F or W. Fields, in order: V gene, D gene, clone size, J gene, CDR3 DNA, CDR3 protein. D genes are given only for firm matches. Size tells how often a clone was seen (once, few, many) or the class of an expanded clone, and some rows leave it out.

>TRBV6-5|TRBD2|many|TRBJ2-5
TGTGCCAGCAGCTCGTCGGGACTAGCGGGGGGCGACGTGGAGACCCAGTACTTC
CASSSSGLAGGDVETQYF
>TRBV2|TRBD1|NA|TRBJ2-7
TGTGCCAGCAGTCGACAGGGGGTCTTCTACGAGCAGTACTTC
CASSRQGVFYEQYF
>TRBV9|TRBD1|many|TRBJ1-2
TGTGCCAGCAGCACTAGGGACAGTTTTTATGGCTACACCTTC
CASSTRDSFYGYTF
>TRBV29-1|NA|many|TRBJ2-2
TGCAGCGTTTCCGGGGGGCTTAACACCGGGGAGCTGTTTTTT
CSVSGGLNTGELFF
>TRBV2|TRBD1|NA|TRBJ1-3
TGTGCCAGCGGGCTGGGACAGGCGGACACCATATATTTT
CASGLGQADTIYF
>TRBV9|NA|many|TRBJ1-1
TGTGCCAGCAGCATTACCGGGACCTCCGGGACTGAAGCTTTCTTT
CASSITGTSGTEAFF
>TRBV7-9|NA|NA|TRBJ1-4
TGTGCCAGCAGCTCAACCCAGATATCTCCAGAAAAACTGTTTTTT
CASSSTQISPEKLFF
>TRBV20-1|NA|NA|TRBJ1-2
TGCAGTGCTGGATACAGGGAGAACACCTTC
CSAGYRENTF
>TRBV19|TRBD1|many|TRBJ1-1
TGTGCCAGTAGTATCGGGACAGCCACGAACACTGAAGCTTTCTTT
CASSIGTATNTEAFF
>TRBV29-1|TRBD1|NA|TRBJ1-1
TGCAGCGTTGATGACAGGGGCCACACTGAAGCTTTCTTT
CSVDDRGHTEAFF
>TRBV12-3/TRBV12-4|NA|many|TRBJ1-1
TGTGCCAGCAGCGAAAGGACGGGGAACACTGAAGCTTTCTTT
CASSERTGNTEAFF
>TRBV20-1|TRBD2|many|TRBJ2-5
TGCAGTGCTACCCCGTATGGGACTAGCGACGAGACCCAGTACTTC
CSATPYGTSDETQYF
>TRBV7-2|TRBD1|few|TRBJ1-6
TGTGCCAGCAGCTCCGGGACAGAAAATTCACCCCTCCACTTT
CASSSGTENSPLHF
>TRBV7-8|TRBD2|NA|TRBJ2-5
TGTGCCAGCAGCTTAGCTAGCGGGGGCTATTTACAAGAGACCCAGTACTTC
CASSLASGGYLQETQYF
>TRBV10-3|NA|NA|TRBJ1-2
TGTGCCGTCAGTGAGTCGGAGATCTATGGCTACACCTTC
CAVSESEIYGYTF
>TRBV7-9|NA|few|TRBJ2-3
TGTGCCAGCAGCGGAGGGGGAGGGCCAGATACGCAGTATTTT
CASSGGGGPDTQYF
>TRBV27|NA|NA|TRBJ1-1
TGTGCCAGCGGTGCGGCGGTGAACACTGAAGCTTTCTTT
CASGAAVNTEAFF
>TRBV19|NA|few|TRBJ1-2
TGTGCCAGTAGTTTAGAGGGACCGTACTCCTATGGCTACACCTTC
CASSLEGPYSYGYTF
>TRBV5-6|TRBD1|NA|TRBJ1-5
TGTGCCAGCAGCTTGTTGACAGGGCCTAGGGCAATTCAGCCCCAGCATTTT
CASSLLTGPRAIQPQHF
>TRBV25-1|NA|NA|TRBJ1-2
TGTGCCACTGTTAACTCCGGCACTAGCTATGGCTACACCTTC
CATVNSGTSYGYTF
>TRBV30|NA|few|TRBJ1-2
TGTGCCTGGAGTTTCGGTGGAGCTAACTATGGCTACACCTTC
CAWSFGGANYGYTF
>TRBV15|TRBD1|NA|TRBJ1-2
TGTGCCACCAGCAGCGGACAGGGGATCGATGGCTACACCTTC
CATSSGQGIDGYTF
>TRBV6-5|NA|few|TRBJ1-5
TGTGCCAGCAGTGGGGGCATGAGCAATCAGCCCCAGCATTTT
CASSGGMSNQPQHF
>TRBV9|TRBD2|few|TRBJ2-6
TGTGCCAGCAGTGTTACGGGACTAGCGGGACTGGCCGGGGCCAACGTCCTGACTTTC
CASSVTGLAGLAGANVLTF
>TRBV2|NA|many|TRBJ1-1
TGTGCCAGTAAGGGAAATAGTGCTATGAACACTGAAGCTTTCTTT
CASKGNSAMNTEAFF
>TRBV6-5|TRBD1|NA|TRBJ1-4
TGTGCCAGCAGTCAACAGGGGGCTTATGATGAAAAACTGTTTTTT
CASSQQGAYDEKLFF
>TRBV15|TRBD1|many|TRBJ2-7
TGTGCCACCAGCAGAAGATCCGGGACAGGGTCCTCCGAGCAGTACTTC
CATSRRSGTGSSEQYF
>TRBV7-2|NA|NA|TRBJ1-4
TGTGCCAGCAGCCAAGCTGGGCGAGGAAATGAAAAACTGTTTTTT
CASSQAGRGNEKLFF